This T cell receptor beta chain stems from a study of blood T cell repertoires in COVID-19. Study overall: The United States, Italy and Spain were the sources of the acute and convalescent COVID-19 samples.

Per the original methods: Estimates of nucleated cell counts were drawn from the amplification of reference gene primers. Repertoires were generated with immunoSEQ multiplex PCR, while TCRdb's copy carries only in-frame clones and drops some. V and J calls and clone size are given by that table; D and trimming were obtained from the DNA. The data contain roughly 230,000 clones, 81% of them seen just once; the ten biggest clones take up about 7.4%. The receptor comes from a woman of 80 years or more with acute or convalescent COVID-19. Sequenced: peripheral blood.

CDR3 DNA: TGCGCCAGCAGCTTGGCCCAGGGTTCAACTAATGAAAAACTGTTTTTT. Protein product: CASSLAQGSTNEKLFF. The rearrangement links TRBV5-1 to TRBJ1-4; D perhaps matches TRBD1 (5 bases). Deletions cut 0 bases from V and 0 bases from J, with 9 bases between. This CDR3 is built from 16 residues. Germline-derived CDR1 and CDR2 are SGHRS and YFSETQ.